Each of the 10 T cell receptor beta chains below was sequenced from the same sample in a study of spatial heterogeneity in lung cancer. The time point is: blood at routine non-recurrence follow-up after resection. Without sorting, whole RNA was sequenced from tumor, nontumor lung or frozen PBMC. TCRdb independently ran MiXCR on the 5' RACE reads; one entry per CDR3 protein. Of under 30,000 distinct CDR3 sequences in the sample, about 6% were seen once. Source: PBMCs, taken at follow-up. Source of these receptors: a male donor with early-stage non-small cell lung cancer.

The chain links TRBV20-1 to TRBJ2-2, with TRBD1 matching 7 bases. Germline V CDR1 and CDR2: DFQATT, SNEGSKA (reference sequence). CDR3 length: 14 residues. After removal of 5 bases from V and 0 bases from J, the junction contained 3 bases not matched to a gene. The CDR3 DNA sequence: TGCAGTGCTCGGACAGGCTCGAACACCGGGGAGCTGTTTTTT. It encodes CSARTGSNTGELFF.

This clonotype was counted many times. The chain employs TRBV7-9 and TRBJ1-1; D is unclear. V lost 1 base to trimming and J lost 1 base, with 1 base between them. The length of the CDR3 is 12 residues. Looked up from germline, CDR1 is SEHNR and CDR2 is FQNEAQ (reference sequence). The CDR3 sequence is CASSLENTEAFF. The CDR3 DNA reads TGTGCCAGCAGCTTAGAGAACACTGAAGCTTTCTTT.

This clonotype was detected many times. The chain combines TRBV6-2 or TRBV6-3 with TRBJ1-5, with a weak D call TRBD1 (6 bases). In germline, CDR1 is MNHEY, CDR2 SVGEGT. Trimming removed 0 bases from V and 1 base from J, with 10 bases in between. CDR3 length: 16 amino acids. The CDR3, as DNA: TGTGCCAGCAGTTACTCGGAGGGGGAGAGCAATCAGCCCCAGCATTTT. Translation: CASSYSEGESNQPQHF.

The table lists this clonotype with many counts. This rearrangement joins TRBV11-1 to TRBJ2-7; 7 bases fit TRBD1. The CDR3 loop spans 15 amino acids. With 5 bases clipped from V and 3 bases from J, the junction kept 10 bases outside the gene matches. Per the germline V gene, CDR1 is SGHAT and CDR2 is FQDESV (reference sequence). CDR3 DNA: TGTGCCAGCAGCATAAACCGGGACAGCTTCTACGAGCAGTACGTC. It yields the protein CASSINRDSFYEQYV.

The sample holds many counts of this clonotype. The V gene is TRBV12-3 or TRBV12-4, the J gene TRBJ2-7, with unresolved D. The ends were cut back, 3 bases at V and 6 bases at J, with 12 bases in the middle. This CDR3 contains 13 residues. In DNA form, the CDR3 reads TGTGCCAGCAGTTTTCACCGCTTAGCCGAGCAGTACGTC. Protein product: CASSFHRLAEQYV.

The chain uses TRBV7-3 and TRBJ2-2, with 7 nucleotides matching TRBD1. This CDR3 spans 15 amino acids. CDR1 and CDR2 from the germline V gene are SGHTA and FQGTGA. V trimming: 2 bases; J trimming: 6 bases; junction bases outside the gene matches: 6. CDR3 loop: CASSLGLGTAGELFF. Written as DNA, the CDR3 is TGTGCCAGCAGCTTAGGTCTCGGGACAGCCGGGGAGCTGTTTTTT. Complete variable domain (other parts from reference TRBV7-3 and TRBJ2-2): GAGVSQTPSNKVTEKGKYVELRCDPISGHTALYWYRQSLGQGPEFLIYFQGTGAADDSGLPNDRFFAVRPEGSVSTLKIQRTERGDSAVYLCASSLGLGTAGELFFGEGSRLTVL.

The rearrangement uses TRBV2 and TRBJ2-5, with unresolved D. The CDR3 has 15 residues. Germline lookup yields CDR1 SNHLY and CDR2 FYNNEI. Trimming shortened V by 6 bases and J by 5 bases, and 19 bases separated the two germline ends. CDR3 sequence: CASRSDERRRETQYF. CDR3 bases: TGTGCCAGCAGATCAGACGAGCGCCGTAGGGAGACCCAGTACTTC.

On this clonotype itself: This may arise from a read error, as a much more abundant clone is one base away. This rearrangement joins TRBV12-3 or TRBV12-4 to TRBJ1-2, with TRBD1 identical over 9 bases. This CDR3 contains 13 residues. The CDR3 DNA sequence: TGTACCAGCAGTTTAGGGACAGGGAATGGCTACACCTTC. The encoded protein is CTSSLGTGNGYTF.

This chain links TRBV7-2 with TRBJ2-7; perhaps TRBD1 as D (5 bases). Germline-derived CDR1 and CDR2 are SGHTA and FQGNSA. CDR3 length equals 12 residues. V was shortened by 5 bases and J by 3 bases, with 8 bases between the two germline ends. The chain's CDR3 is CASSAQGYEQYV. The CDR3 DNA is TGTGCCAGCAGCGCCCAGGGCTACGAGCAGTACGTC.

This clonotype was seen only a few times. The CDR3 spells CSARDQISFQHF. CDR3 DNA: TGCAGTGCTAGAGATCAAATCTCATTCCAGCATTTT. The chain links TRBV20-1 to TRBJ1-5; D not resolved. V was clipped by 0 bases and J by 12 bases, with 12 bases between them. The CDR3 loop spans 12 amino acids. Germline V gene data show CDR1 as DFQATT and CDR2 as SNEGSKA (reference sequence).